This T cell receptor (beta chain) was recorded in a study of spatial heterogeneity in lung cancer. Turning to the study itself: An average of more than ten raw reads was observed per unique TCR and UMI combination.

As to time point: sample taken at primary tumor resection. Whole RNA came from tumor, nontumor lung or frozen PBMC and was sequenced without being sorted. General study points: Expanded intratumoral alpha and beta TCR counts tracked tumor mutation counts.

The V gene's germline CDR1 is ENHRY and CDR2 SYGVKD. The V gene lost 4 bases and the J gene lost 3 bases, with 11 bases spanning the gap. The CDR3 runs 14 residues. For this clonotype: What it binds is unknown.

TCRdb passed the 5' RACE reads through MiXCR, listing each CDR3 protein once. Of more than 7,500 distinct CDR3 sequences in the sample, around 5.5% were seen once. Sequencing used lung tumor tissue, obtained at surgery. The V and J genes are TRBV10-3 and TRBJ2-3; D may be TRBD2 (5 bases). The receptor was derived from a female donor with early-stage non-small cell lung cancer. The CDR3 sequence is CAISVGRGTDTQYF. CDR3 DNA: TGTGCCATCAGTGTGGGGAGAGGGACAGATACGCAGTATTTT.